This passage covers 17 T cell receptor beta chains from one sample sequenced in a study of OX40 agonist ivuxolimab in advanced cancers. Libraries were prepared by immunoSEQ multiplex PCR; TCRdb keeps only in-frame clonotypes and omits some of them. The sample records some 80,000 clones, approximately 83% being singletons. The input for sequencing was CD4+ or CD8+ T cells sorted from blood, taken in a trial of the OX40 agonist ivuxolimab. The origin of the receptors is an adult with an advanced solid tumor such as melanoma, head and neck, liver or kidney cancer.

CDR3 DNA sequence: TGTGCCAGCAGGGCTCTGGCGGCCCAAGAGACCCAGTACTTC. Its protein product is CASRALAAQETQYF. The chain couples TRBV27 to TRBJ2-5; D ambiguous. Germline-derived CDR1 and CDR2 are MNHEY and SMNVEV (reference sequence). This CDR3 is 14 amino acids long. Trimming left V 6 bases short and J 1 base short, with 12 bases between.

J is TRBJ1-3 and V is TRBV18; no clear D. CDR3 length: 17 residues. The ends were cut back, 3 bases at V and 0 bases at J, with 15 bases in the middle. CDR1 KGHSH and CDR2 LQKENI come from the germline V gene. CDR3 protein: CASSPAALGSSGNTIYF. The CDR3 DNA reads TGTGCCAGCTCACCTGCGGCTTTAGGCAGCTCTGGAAACACCATATATTTT.

The chain combines TRBV5-4 with TRBJ2-5; tentative D call: TRBD2 (5 bases). CDR1 and CDR2 from the germline V gene are SGHNT and YYREEE (reference sequence). The CDR3 is made up of 15 amino acids. The ends were cut back, 1 base at V and 2 bases at J, with 12 bases in the middle. In DNA form, the CDR3 reads TGTGCCAGCAGCTTGTACGCAAGCGGACAAGAGACCCAGTACTTC. Translating it yields CASSLYASGQETQYF.

The genes are TRBV18 and TRBJ2-1; possible D gene TRBD1, 6 bases. This CDR3 contains 15 residues. CDR1 is KGHSH, CDR2 LQKENI, per germline. V gave up 3 bases and J gave up 6 bases, with 15 bases separating them. The DNA of the CDR3 is TGTGCCAGCTCACCCAGGACAGTCTCGTTCAATGAGCAGTTCTTC. It specifies CASSPRTVSFNEQFF.

This chain joins TRBV18 and TRBJ2-1; 7 bases map to TRBD1. The CDR3 is 13 residues long. V gave up 4 bases and J gave up 9 bases; unmatched junction bases: 6. Germline lookup yields CDR1 KGHSH and CDR2 LQKENI. CDR3 sequence (DNA): TGTGCCAGCTCACAAGACAGGGCAGGTGAGCAGTTCTTC. Translating it yields CASSQDRAGEQFF.

CDR3 nucleotides: TGTGCCAGCTCACCGTCTGACAGGGGGCGTGGTGGCTACACCTTC. Its translation is CASSPSDRGRGGYTF. This chain links TRBV18 with TRBJ1-2; 10 bases map to TRBD1. Trimming removed 3 bases from V and 7 bases from J; junction bases left unmatched: 8. From germline, CDR1 is KGHSH and CDR2 LQKENI. The CDR3 length is 15 residues.

V gene TRBV11-2 combines with J gene TRBJ2-3; D tentatively reads TRBD1 or TRBD2 (5 bases each). CDR1 is SGHAT and CDR2 is FQNNGV in the germline V gene. The CDR3 is made up of 15 amino acids. Trimming cost V 4 bases and J 2 bases, with 13 bases left between them. CDR3 in amino acids: CASSSTGTSTDTQYF. The CDR3 nucleotides are TGTGCCAGCAGCTCGACCGGGACCTCCACAGATACGCAGTATTTT.

This clone appeared a single time. This chain joins TRBV5-1 and TRBJ2-3, with 9 bases identical to TRBD1. Trimming at V came to 5 bases and at J to 3 bases, leaving 7 bases not matched to a gene. The length of the CDR3 is 15 residues. Germline assignment: CDR1 SGHRS and CDR2 YFSETQ. The CDR3 DNA sequence: TGCGCCAGCAGATACCCGGACAGGGGAACAGATACGCAGTATTTT. It yields the protein CASRYPDRGTDTQYF. Using reference TRBV5-1 and TRBJ2-3 for the parts outside the CDR3, the full variable domain is KAGVTQTPRYLIKTRGQQVTLSCSPISGHRSVSWYQQTPGQGLQFLFEYFSETQRNKGNFPGRFSGRQFSNSRSEMNVSTLELGDSALYLCASRYPDRGTDTQYFGPGTRLTVL.

The chain is built from TRBV2 and TRBJ2-1; TRBD2 matches 15 bases. J lost 8 bases, V lost 6 bases, and 8 bases had no gene match. Germline assignment: CDR1 SNHLY and CDR2 FYNNEI. The CDR3 totals 16 residues. Here the CDR3 DNA reads TGTGCCAGCAGCGCCGGGACTAGCGGGGGGATGGATGAGCAGTTCTTC. It specifies CASSAGTSGGMDEQFF. Looking up the rest from reference TRBV2 and TRBJ2-1 gives the full variable domain: EPEVTQTPSHQVTQMGQEVILRCVPISNHLYFYWYRQILGQKVEFLVSFYNNEISEKSEIFDDQFSVERPDGSNFTLKIRSTKLEDSAMYFCASSAGTSGGMDEQFFGPGTRLTVL.

The chain combines TRBV5-1 with TRBJ1-2; unclear D gene. In germline, CDR1 is SGHRS, CDR2 YFSETQ. V lost 0 bases and J 1 base, leaving 7 bases between the germline ends. The CDR3 runs to 14 residues. The chain's CDR3 is CASSLVPDNYGYTF. CDR3 nucleotide sequence: TGCGCCAGCAGCTTGGTGCCAGATAACTATGGCTACACCTTC.

The chain recombines TRBV5-1 with TRBJ1-2; 10 bases match TRBD1. The V segment lost 3 bases and the J segment 4 bases; nucleotides outside the gene matches: 3. Germline loops: CDR1 SGHRS, CDR2 YFSETQ. The CDR3 length is 14 residues. CDR3 protein: CASSSGQGGYGYTF. Here the CDR3 DNA reads TGCGCCAGCAGCTCCGGACAGGGGGGCTATGGCTACACCTTC.

The rearrangement uses TRBV19 and TRBJ1-2, with no clear D. The CDR3 spans 17 residues. With 7 bases removed from V and 0 bases from J, the gap between germline ends came to 21 bases. Per germline, CDR1 LNHDA and CDR2 SQIVND (reference sequence). The CDR3 bases are TGTGCCAGTACGAATGACGGCACCGGTGGGACTAACTATGGCTACACCTTC. Residues: CASTNDGTGGTNYGYTF.

The rearrangement joins TRBV5-1 to TRBJ2-7, with D unresolved. V lost 2 bases, J lost 2 bases, and 8 bases lay in between. Per germline, CDR1 SGHRS and CDR2 YFSETQ. The CDR3 runs 13 residues. As DNA, the CDR3 is TGCGCCAGCAGCTTAGGCAGTCCCTACGAGCAGTACTTC. This sequence encodes CASSLGSPYEQYF.

This rearrangement joins TRBV30 to TRBJ2-7; D call uncertain. Germline V CDR1 and CDR2: GTSNPN, SVGIG (reference sequence). CDR3 length equals 12 residues. The V end was cut by 2 bases, the J end by 2 bases, with 7 bases between. CDR3 nucleotide sequence: TGTGCCTGGAGTAGGTCCGCCTACGAGCAGTACTTC. Its protein is CAWSRSAYEQYF.

CDR3 protein: CASSSRNTEAFF. DNA of the CDR3: TGTGCCAGCAGTTCTCGAAACACTGAAGCTTTCTTT. This rearrangement joins TRBV6-5 to TRBJ1-1, with D uncertain. Germline V lookup: CDR1 MNHEY, CDR2 SVGAGI. The CDR3 sequence is 12 residues long. Trimming stripped 4 bases from V and 2 bases from J, with 5 bases between.

The chain combines TRBV6-1 with TRBJ2-1; TRBD1 agrees at 8 bases. From germline, CDR1 is MNHNS and CDR2 SASEGT. Trimming at V came to 5 bases and at J to 4 bases, leaving 4 bases not matched to a gene. This CDR3 contains 14 residues. CDR3 sequence (DNA): TGTGCCAGCAGTCGAGGACAGGGATACAATGAGCAGTTCTTC. This codes for CASSRGQGYNEQFF.

The chain couples TRBV29-1 to TRBJ2-1; no clear D. Germline lookup yields CDR1 SQVTM and CDR2 ANQGSEA. The CDR3 has 14 amino acids. V was clipped by 3 bases and J by 6 bases, with 15 bases between them. The CDR3 is CSVDFWGHPNEQFF. The CDR3 DNA reads as TGCAGCGTTGACTTCTGGGGTCACCCCAATGAGCAGTTCTTC.